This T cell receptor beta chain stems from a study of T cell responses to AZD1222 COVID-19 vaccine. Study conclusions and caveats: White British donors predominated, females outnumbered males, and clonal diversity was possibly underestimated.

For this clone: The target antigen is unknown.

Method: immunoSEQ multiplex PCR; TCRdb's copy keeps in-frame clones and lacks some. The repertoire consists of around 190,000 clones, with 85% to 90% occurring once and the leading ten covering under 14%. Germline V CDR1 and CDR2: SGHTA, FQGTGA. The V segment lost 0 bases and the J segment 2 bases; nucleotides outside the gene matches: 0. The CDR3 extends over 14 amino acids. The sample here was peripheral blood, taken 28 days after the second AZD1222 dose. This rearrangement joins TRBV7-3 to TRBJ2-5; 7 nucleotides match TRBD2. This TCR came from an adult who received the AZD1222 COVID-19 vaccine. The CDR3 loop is CASSLTGGQETQYF. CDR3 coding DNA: TGTGCCAGCAGCTTAACGGGGGGGCAAGAGACCCAGTACTTC.